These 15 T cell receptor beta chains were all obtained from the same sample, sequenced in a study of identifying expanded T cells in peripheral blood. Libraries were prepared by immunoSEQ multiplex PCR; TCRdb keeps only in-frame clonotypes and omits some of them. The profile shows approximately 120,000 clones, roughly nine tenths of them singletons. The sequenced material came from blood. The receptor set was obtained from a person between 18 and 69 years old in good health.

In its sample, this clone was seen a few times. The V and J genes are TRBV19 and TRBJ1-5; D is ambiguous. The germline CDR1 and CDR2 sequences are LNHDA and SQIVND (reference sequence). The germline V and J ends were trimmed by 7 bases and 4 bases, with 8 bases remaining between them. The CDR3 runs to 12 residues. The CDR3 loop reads CASNEANQPQHF. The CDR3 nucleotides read TGTGCCAGTAACGAAGCGAATCAGCCCCAGCATTTT.

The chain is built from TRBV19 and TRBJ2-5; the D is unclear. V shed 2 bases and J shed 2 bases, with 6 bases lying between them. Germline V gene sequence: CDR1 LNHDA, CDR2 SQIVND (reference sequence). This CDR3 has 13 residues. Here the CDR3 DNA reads TGTGCCAGTAGTATATGGCAGCAAGAGACCCAGTACTTC. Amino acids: CASSIWQQETQYF.

The DNA of the CDR3 is TGTGCCAGCAGGGGACTAGCGGGGGCCAATGAGCAGTTCTTC. This translates into CASRGLAGANEQFF. The V gene is TRBV6-1, the J gene TRBJ2-1; 14 bases are a match to TRBD2. The CDR3 is 14 residues long. The trim removed 6 bases at V and 6 bases at J, leaving 1 base unmatched. Germline assignment: CDR1 MNHNS and CDR2 SASEGT.

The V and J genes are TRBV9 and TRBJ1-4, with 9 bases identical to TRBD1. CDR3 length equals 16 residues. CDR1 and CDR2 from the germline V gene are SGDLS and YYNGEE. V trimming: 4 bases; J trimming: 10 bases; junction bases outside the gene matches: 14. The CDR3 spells CASSWETGGREGKLFF. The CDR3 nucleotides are TGTGCCAGCAGCTGGGAGACAGGGGGTAGAGAAGGAAAACTGTTTTTT.

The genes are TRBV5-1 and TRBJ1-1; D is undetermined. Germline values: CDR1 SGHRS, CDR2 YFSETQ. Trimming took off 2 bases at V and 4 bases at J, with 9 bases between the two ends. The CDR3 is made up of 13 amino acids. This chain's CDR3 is CASSFLLGTEAFF. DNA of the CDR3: TGCGCCAGCAGCTTCCTATTGGGCACTGAAGCTTTCTTT.

The CDR3 DNA reads as TGCAGCGTCTCGGGGAGTAATAGCAATCAGCCCCAGCATTTT. It yields the protein CSVSGSNSNQPQHF. The chain combines TRBV29-1 with TRBJ1-5; unclear D gene. This CDR3 contains 14 residues. Trimming removed 6 bases from V and 0 bases from J, with 12 bases in between. From germline, CDR1 is SQVTM and CDR2 ANQGSEA.

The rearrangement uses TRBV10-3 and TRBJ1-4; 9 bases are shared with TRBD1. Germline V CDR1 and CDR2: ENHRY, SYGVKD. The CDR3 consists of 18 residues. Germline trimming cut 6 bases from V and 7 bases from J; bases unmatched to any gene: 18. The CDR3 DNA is TGTGCCATCAGCTCGGACGGGACAGGGAACGACTTAAGTGAAAAACTGTTTTTT. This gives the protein CAISSDGTGNDLSEKLFF.

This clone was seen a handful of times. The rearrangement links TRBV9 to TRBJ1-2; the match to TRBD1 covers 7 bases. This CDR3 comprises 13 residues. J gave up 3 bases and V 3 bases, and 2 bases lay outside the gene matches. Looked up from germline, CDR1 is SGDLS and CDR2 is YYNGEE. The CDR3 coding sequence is TGTGCCAGCAGCGGACAGGGAGACTATGGCTACACCTTC. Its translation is CASSGQGDYGYTF.

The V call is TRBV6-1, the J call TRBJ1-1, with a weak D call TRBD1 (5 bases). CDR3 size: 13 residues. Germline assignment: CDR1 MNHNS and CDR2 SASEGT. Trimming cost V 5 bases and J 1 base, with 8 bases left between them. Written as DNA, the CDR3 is TGTGCCAGCAGTTCCGACAGGAACACTGAAGCTTTCTTT. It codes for CASSSDRNTEAFF.

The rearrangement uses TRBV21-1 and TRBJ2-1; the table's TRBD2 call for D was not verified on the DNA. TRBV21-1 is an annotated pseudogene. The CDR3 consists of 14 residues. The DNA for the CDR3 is TGTGCCAGCTTTACTAGCGGGAGGTTCAATGAGCAGTTCTTC. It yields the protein CASFTSGRFNEQFF.

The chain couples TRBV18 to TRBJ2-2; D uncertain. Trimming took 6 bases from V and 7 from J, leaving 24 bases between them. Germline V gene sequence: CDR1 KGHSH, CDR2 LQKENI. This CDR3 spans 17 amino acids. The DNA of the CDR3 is TGTGCCAGCTCGCCAAATCAAGCCCCCGGTGGTGACGGGGAGCTGTTTTTT. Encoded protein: CASSPNQAPGGDGELFF. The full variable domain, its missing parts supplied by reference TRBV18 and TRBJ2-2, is NAGVMQNPRHLVRRRGQEARLRCSPMKGHSHVYWYRQLPEEGLKFMVYLQKENIIDESGMPKERFSAEFPKEGPSILRIQQVVRGDSAAYFCASSPNQAPGGDGELFFGEGSRLTVL.

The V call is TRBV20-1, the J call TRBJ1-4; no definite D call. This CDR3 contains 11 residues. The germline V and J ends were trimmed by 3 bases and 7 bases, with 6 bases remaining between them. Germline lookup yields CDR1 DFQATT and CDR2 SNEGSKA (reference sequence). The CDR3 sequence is CSASLSEKLFF. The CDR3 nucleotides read TGCAGTGCTAGTTTGTCTGAAAAACTGTTTTTT.

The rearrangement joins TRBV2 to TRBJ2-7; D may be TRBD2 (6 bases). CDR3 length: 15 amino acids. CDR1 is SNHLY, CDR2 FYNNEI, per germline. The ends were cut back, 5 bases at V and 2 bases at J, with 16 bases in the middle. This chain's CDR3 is CASSSRRGSPYEQYF. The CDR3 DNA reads TGTGCCAGCAGTTCGCGGAGGGGATCTCCCTACGAGCAGTACTTC.

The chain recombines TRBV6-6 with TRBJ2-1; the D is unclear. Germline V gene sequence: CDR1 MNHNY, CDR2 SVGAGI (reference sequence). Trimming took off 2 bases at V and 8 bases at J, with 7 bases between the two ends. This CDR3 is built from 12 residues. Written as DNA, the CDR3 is TGTGCCAGCAGTTACGACCCCGATGAGCAGTTCTTC. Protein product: CASSYDPDEQFF.

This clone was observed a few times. The CDR3, as DNA: TGTGCCAGTAGGAAAGGACCAGGGGGCGCCTCGGAGACCCAGTACTTC. It encodes CASRKGPGGASETQYF. This chain connects TRBV19 to TRBJ2-5; 8 bases map to TRBD1. The germline V gene encodes CDR1 LNHDA and CDR2 SQIVND (reference sequence). The CDR3 sequence is 16 residues long. The V segment lost 6 bases and the J segment 5 bases; nucleotides outside the gene matches: 14.